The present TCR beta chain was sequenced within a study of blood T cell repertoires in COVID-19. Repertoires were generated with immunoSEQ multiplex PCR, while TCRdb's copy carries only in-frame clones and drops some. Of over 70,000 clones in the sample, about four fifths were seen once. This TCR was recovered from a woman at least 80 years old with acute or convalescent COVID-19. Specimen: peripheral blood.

CDR3 loop: CASRTPGLAGTGELFF. In DNA form, the CDR3 reads TGCGCCAGTCGTACGCCGGGACTAGCGGGCACCGGGGAGCTGTTTTTT. The chain joins TRBV5-1 to TRBJ2-2; 12 nucleotides match TRBD2. The germline gives CDR1 SGHRS, CDR2 YFSETQ. This CDR3 contains 16 residues. The junction had 9 bases not matched to a gene; V was cut back by 8 bases and J by 4 bases.